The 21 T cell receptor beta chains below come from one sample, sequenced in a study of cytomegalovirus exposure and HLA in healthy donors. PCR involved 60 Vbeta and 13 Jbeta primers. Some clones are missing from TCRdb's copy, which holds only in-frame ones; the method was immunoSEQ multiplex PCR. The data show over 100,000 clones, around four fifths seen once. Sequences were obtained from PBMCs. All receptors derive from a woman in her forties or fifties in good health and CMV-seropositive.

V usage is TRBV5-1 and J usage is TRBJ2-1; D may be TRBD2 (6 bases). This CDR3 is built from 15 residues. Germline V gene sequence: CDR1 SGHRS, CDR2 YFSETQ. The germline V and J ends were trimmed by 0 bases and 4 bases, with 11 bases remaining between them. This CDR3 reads CASSLDAGGYNEQFF. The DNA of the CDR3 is TGCGCCAGCAGCTTGGATGCCGGGGGATACAATGAGCAGTTCTTC. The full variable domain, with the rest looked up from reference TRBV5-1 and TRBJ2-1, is KAGVTQTPRYLIKTRGQQVTLSCSPISGHRSVSWYQQTPGQGLQFLFEYFSETQRNKGNFPGRFSGRQFSNSRSEMNVSTLELGDSALYLCASSLDAGGYNEQFFGPGTRLTVL.

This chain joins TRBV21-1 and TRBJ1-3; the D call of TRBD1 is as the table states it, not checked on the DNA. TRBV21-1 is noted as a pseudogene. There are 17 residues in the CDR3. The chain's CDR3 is CASSKGQVSLWSNTIYF. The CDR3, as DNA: TGTGCCAGCAGCAAGGGACAGGTGTCCCTCTGGAGCAACACCATATATTTT.

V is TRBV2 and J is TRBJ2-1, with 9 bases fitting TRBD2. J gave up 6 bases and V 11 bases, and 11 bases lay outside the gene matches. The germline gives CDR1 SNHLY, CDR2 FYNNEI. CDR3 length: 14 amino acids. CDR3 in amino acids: CASGAGGNLNEQFF. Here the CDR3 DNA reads TGTGCCTCCGGGGCGGGAGGGAACCTCAATGAGCAGTTCTTC.

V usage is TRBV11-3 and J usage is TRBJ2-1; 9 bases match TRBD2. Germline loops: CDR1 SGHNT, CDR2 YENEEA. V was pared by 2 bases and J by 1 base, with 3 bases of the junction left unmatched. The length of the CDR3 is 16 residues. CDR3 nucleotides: TGTGCCAGCAGCTTATTAGCGGGGGCGTCCTACAATGAGCAGTTCTTC. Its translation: CASSLLAGASYNEQFF.

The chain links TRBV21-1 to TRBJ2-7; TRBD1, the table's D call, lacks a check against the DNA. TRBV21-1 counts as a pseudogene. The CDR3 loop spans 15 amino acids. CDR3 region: CASSKGEQGRYEQYF. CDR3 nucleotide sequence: TGTGCCAGCAGCAAAGGCGAACAGGGACGCTACGAGCAGTACTTC.

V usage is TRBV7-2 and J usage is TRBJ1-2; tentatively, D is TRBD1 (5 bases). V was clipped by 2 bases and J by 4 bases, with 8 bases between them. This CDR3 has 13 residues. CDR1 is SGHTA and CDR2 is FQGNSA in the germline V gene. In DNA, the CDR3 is TGTGCCAGCAGCTTAAGACAGCTCTATGGCTACACCTTC. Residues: CASSLRQLYGYTF. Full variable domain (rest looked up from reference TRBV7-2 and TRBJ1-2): GAGVSQSPSNKVTEKGKDVELRCDPISGHTALYWYRQSLGQGLEFLIYFQGNSAPDKSGLPSDRFSAERTGGSVSTLTIQRTQQEDSAVYLCASSLRQLYGYTFGSGTRLTVV.

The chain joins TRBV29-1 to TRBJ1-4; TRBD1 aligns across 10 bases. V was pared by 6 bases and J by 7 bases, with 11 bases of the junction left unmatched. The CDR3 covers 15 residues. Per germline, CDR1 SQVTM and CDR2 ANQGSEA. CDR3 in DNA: TGCAGCGTGACGGCTACCGACAGGGGGCTTGAAAAACTGTTTTTT. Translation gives CSVTATDRGLEKLFF.

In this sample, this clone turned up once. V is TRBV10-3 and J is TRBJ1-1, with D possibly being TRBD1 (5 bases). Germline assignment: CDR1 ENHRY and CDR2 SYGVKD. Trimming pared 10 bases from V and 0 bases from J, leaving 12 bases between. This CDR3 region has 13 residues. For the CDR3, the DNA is TGTGCCACCCAAGGGGAGGTGAACACTGAAGCTTTCTTT. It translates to CATQGEVNTEAFF.

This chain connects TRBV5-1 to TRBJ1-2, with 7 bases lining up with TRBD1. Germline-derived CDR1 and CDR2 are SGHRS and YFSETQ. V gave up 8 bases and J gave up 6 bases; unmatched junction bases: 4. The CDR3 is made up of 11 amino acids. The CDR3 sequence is CASLTGHGYTF. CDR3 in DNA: TGCGCCAGTCTGACAGGGCATGGCTACACCTTC. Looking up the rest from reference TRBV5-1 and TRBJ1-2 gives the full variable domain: KAGVTQTPRYLIKTRGQQVTLSCSPISGHRSVSWYQQTPGQGLQFLFEYFSETQRNKGNFPGRFSGRQFSNSRSEMNVSTLELGDSALYLCASLTGHGYTFGSGTRLTVV.

This CDR3 reads CASSPTDSRTDTQYF. The CDR3 region has the DNA TGTGCCAGTAGTCCTACAGATTCCCGCACAGATACGCAGTATTTT. The chain has TRBV19 and TRBJ2-3; no reliable D call. V was shortened by 5 bases and J by 1 base, with 13 bases between the two germline ends. Germline V gives CDR1 LNHDA, CDR2 SQIVND (reference sequence). The CDR3 totals 15 residues.

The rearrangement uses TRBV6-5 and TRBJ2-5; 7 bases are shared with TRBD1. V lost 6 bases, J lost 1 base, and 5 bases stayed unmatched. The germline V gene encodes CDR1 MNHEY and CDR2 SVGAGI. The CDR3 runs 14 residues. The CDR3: CASSPGQVQETQYF. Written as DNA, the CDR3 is TGTGCCAGCAGCCCCGGACAGGTCCAAGAGACCCAGTACTTC.

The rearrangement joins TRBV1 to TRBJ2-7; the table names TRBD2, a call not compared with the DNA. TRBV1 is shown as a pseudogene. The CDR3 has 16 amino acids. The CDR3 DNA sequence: TGCACCAGCAGCCACGTCGGGAGCGGGAGACGCCACGAGCAGTACTTC. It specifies CTSSHVGSGRRHEQYF.

CDR3 DNA: TGTGCCAGCAGTCCGGACAGGTTGAACACTGAAGCTTTCTTT. Encoded protein: CASSPDRLNTEAFF. The gene calls are TRBV25-1 and TRBJ1-1, with TRBD1 identical over 7 bases. Germline V gives CDR1 MGHDK, CDR2 SYGVNS. This CDR3 contains 14 residues. The V gene end was trimmed by 5 bases and the J gene end by 0 bases; junction bases not matched to a gene: 3.

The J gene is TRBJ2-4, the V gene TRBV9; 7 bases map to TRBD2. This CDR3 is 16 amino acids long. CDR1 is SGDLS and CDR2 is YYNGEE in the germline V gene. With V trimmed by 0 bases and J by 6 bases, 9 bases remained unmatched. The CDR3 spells CASSVAGSGGGNIQYF. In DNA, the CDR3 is TGTGCCAGCAGCGTAGCCGGGAGTGGGGGGGGAAACATTCAGTACTTC.

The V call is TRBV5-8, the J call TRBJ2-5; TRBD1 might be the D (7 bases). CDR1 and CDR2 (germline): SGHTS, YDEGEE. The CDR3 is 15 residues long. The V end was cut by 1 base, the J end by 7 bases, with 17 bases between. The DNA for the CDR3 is TGTGCCAGCAGCTTGAATTCCAGGGGGGTCGGGACCCAGTACTTC. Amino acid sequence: CASSLNSRGVGTQYF.

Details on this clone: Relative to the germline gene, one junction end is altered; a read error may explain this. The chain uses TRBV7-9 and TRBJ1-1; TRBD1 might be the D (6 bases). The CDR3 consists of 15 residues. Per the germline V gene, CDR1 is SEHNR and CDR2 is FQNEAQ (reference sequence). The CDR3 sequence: CSSSLLTGRDTEAFF. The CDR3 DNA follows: TGTTCCAGCAGCTTACTTACAGGGAGGGACACTGAAGCTTTCTTT. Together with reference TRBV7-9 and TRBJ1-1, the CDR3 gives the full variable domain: DTGVSQNPRHKITKRGQNVTFRCDPISEHNRLYWYRQTLGQGPEFLTYFQNEAQLEKSRLLSDRFSAERPKGSFSTLEIQRTEQGDSAMYLCSSSLLTGRDTEAFFGQGTRLTVV.

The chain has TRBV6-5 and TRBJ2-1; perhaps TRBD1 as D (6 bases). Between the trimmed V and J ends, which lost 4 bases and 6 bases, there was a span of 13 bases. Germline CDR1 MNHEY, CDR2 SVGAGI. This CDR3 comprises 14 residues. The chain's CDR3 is CASSSRDTFNEQFF. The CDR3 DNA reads TGTGCCAGCAGTTCCCGGGACACCTTCAATGAGCAGTTCTTC.

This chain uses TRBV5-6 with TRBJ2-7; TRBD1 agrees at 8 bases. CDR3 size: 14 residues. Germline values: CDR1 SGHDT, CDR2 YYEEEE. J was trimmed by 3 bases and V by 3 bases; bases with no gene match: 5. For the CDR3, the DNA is TGTGCCAGCAGCTCGGGGACAGGTCGCTACGAGCAGTACTTC. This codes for CASSSGTGRYEQYF.

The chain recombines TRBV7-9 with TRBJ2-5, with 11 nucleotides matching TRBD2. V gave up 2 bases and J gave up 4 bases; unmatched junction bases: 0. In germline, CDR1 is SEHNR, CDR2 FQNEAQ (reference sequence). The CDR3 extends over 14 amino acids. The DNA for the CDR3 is TGTGCCAGCAGCTTAACTAGCGGGAGAGAGACCCAGTACTTC. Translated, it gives CASSLTSGRETQYF.

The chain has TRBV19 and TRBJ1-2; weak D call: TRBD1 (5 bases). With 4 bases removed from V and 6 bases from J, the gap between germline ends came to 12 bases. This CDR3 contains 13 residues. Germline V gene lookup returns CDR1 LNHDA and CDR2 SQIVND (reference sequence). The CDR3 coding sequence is TGTGCCAGTAGTAATACAGGCCTCAATGGCTACACCTTC. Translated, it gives CASSNTGLNGYTF.

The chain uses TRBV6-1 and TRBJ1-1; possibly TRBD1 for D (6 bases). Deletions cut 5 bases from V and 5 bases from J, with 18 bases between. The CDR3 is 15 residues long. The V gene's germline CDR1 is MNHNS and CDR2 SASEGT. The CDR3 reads CASSTGTRGSTEAFF. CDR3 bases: TGTGCCAGCAGTACAGGGACTAGGGGCAGTACTGAAGCTTTCTTT.